The TCR beta chain described here comes from a study of cytomegalovirus exposure and HLA in healthy donors. Study-level findings and limits: Most sequenced TCRs were rare (though some public TCRs occurred in many donors). CMV antigen specificity was confirmed in vitro for three CMV-associated chains. A classifier reportedly called cytomegalovirus status with high sensitivity and specificity.

Sequencing used immunoSEQ multiplex PCR; TCRdb keeps in-frame clones, though not all of them. The profile shows 150,000 to 200,000 clones, around four fifths of them singletons. This clone turned up a few times. Its antigen is as yet unknown. CDR3 length equals 15 residues. Trimming cost V 0 bases and J 1 base; bases outside gene matches: 2. CDR1 GTSNPN and CDR2 SVGIG come from the germline V gene (reference sequence). It was the 120-subject validation cohort, separate from the roughly 700-subject first cohort, to which the donors belonged. Input material: PBMCs. V usage is TRBV30 and J usage is TRBJ2-5, with 10 positions matching TRBD2. This receptor was obtained from a man between 18 and 29 years old in good health and CMV-seropositive. CDR3 DNA sequence: TGTGCCTGGAGTGTACCTAGCGGGAGCCAAGAGACCCAGTACTTC. It is translated as CAWSVPSGSQETQYF. Combining the CDR3 with reference TRBV30 and TRBJ2-5 gives the whole variable domain SQTIHQWPATLVQPVGSPLSLECTVEGTSNPNLYWYRQAAGRGLQLLFYSVGIGQISSEVPQNLSASRPQDRQFILSSKKLLLSDSGFYLCAWSVPSGSQETQYFGPGTRLLVL.